The text below deals with one TCR beta chain. The data stem from a study of cytomegalovirus exposure and HLA in healthy donors. The study ran its PCR with 60 Vbeta and 13 Jbeta primers. Profiled with immunoSEQ multiplex PCR; TCRdb holds only in-frame clones, not every one. The data hold approximately 170,000 clones, with more than 70% observed a single time. The CDR3 consists of 16 residues. CDR1 is SGHRS and CDR2 is YFSETQ in the germline V gene. The J segment lost 0 bases and the V segment lost 3 bases, leaving 5 bases of the junction unmatched. Sequencing input: PBMCs. The chain is built from TRBV5-1 and TRBJ1-3, with 8 positions matching TRBD1. The clonotype comes from a girl under 18 in good health and CMV-seronegative. For the CDR3, the DNA is TGCGCCAGCAGCTCCGGACAGGGCATCTCTGGAAACACCATATATTTT. This sequence encodes CASSSGQGISGNTIYF.